The next 24 T cell receptor beta chains were all read from a single sample in a study of early T cells in non-severe SARS-CoV-2 infection. TCRdb reprocessed the 5' RACE reads with MiXCR, giving one entry per CDR3 protein. The sample has about 33,000 distinct CDR3 sequences, more than 5% seen once; the top ten hold 13% to 15%. Source material: whole blood. These receptors originate from an adult who was a healthcare worker with PCR-confirmed SARS-CoV-2 infection or an uninfected control (not recorded which).

This clonotype was observed a few times. V is TRBV28 and J is TRBJ1-1, with a weak D call TRBD1 (6 bases). The CDR3 spans 11 residues. Trimming removed 8 bases at V and 7 bases at J, with 11 bases between. Germline lookup yields CDR1 MDHEN and CDR2 SYDVKM. CDR3 DNA: TGTGCCAGCTCAGGGGCGGGTGAAGCTTTCTTT. This sequence encodes CASSGAGEAFF.

The gene calls are TRBV25-1 and TRBJ2-7; D call uncertain. V was cut by 5 bases and J by 2 bases, with 16 bases left in between. Germline V lookup: CDR1 MGHDK, CDR2 SYGVNS. The CDR3 totals 15 residues. The CDR3 nucleotides read TGTGCCAGCAGTTCATTGGCAGCTCGACCCTACGAGCAGTACTTC. Translation gives CASSSLAARPYEQYF.

This chain links TRBV5-1 with TRBJ2-3; no clear D. The CDR3 runs to 15 residues. From germline, CDR1 is SGHRS and CDR2 YFSETQ. V shed 5 bases and J shed 1 base, with 14 bases lying between them. CDR3 coding DNA: TGCGCCAGCAGAGATCGATATGCTGGCACAGATACGCAGTATTTT. It encodes CASRDRYAGTDTQYF.

This clonotype was picked up many times. The chain links TRBV12-3 or TRBV12-4 to TRBJ2-5, with D possibly being TRBD1 (6 bases). This CDR3 comprises 14 residues. V was pared by 4 bases and J by 0 bases, with 9 bases between. CDR3 residues: CASSSTGDQETQYF. Written as DNA, the CDR3 is TGTGCCAGCAGTTCGACAGGTGACCAAGAGACCCAGTACTTC.

This clonotype showed up many times. The V and J genes are TRBV7-2 and TRBJ2-7; a possible D gene is TRBD2 (6 bases). The CDR3 is 15 residues long. Trimming shortened V by 3 bases and J by 3 bases, and 15 bases separated the two germline ends. Germline V gene sequence: CDR1 SGHTA, CDR2 FQGNSA. This CDR3 is CASSFLAMVNYEQYF. The CDR3 region has the DNA TGTGCCAGCAGCTTCCTAGCGATGGTAAACTACGAGCAGTACTTC.

This clonotype was recorded at least ten times. The chain joins TRBV4-1 to TRBJ1-2, with TRBD1 matching over 9 bases. Germline CDR1 and CDR2: MGHRA and YSYEKL. Unmatched junction bases numbered 11, after V lost 0 bases and J lost 6 bases. CDR3 length: 17 amino acids. CDR3 sequence: CASSQDDAPGQGHGYTF. The CDR3 DNA is TGCGCCAGCAGCCAAGACGATGCCCCGGGACAGGGCCATGGCTACACCTTC.

This sequence joins TRBV15 and TRBJ2-3; the D is unclear. The CDR3 loop spans 11 amino acids. V dropped 3 bases and J dropped 10 bases, with 8 bases sitting between them. CDR1 is LNHNV, CDR2 YYDKDF, per germline (reference sequence). CDR3 protein: CATSSAGPQYF. The CDR3 DNA sequence: TGTGCCACCAGCAGCGCCGGGCCGCAGTATTTT.

In this sample, this clonotype turned up many times. This rearrangement joins TRBV19 to TRBJ1-2; D is uncertain. The CDR3 is 15 residues long. Trimming removed 0 bases from V and 4 bases from J, with 12 bases in between. From germline, CDR1 is LNHDA and CDR2 SQIVND (reference sequence). The CDR3 DNA reads as TGTGCCAGTAGTATAGACCCCCAGCCGATCTATGGCTACACCTTC. It encodes CASSIDPQPIYGYTF.

This clonotype was seen a handful of times. J is TRBJ1-1 and V is TRBV19, with D uncertain. Trimming stripped 3 bases from V and 2 bases from J, with 13 bases between. This CDR3 spans 15 amino acids. Germline values: CDR1 LNHDA, CDR2 SQIVND (reference sequence). CDR3 sequence: CASSMVSISNTEAFF. The CDR3 DNA reads TGTGCCAGTAGTATGGTTTCAATTTCAAACACTGAAGCTTTCTTT.

At least ten counts were recorded for this clonotype. The DNA of the CDR3 is TGTGCCAGCAGCTTAGATGGAAGAAGCCAAGAGACCCAGTACTTC. Translated: CASSLDGRSQETQYF. The chain joins TRBV7-9 to TRBJ2-5, with D uncertain. This CDR3 has 15 residues. V lost 1 base, J lost 1 base, and 10 bases lay in between. Germline V gene lookup returns CDR1 SEHNR and CDR2 FQNEAQ (reference sequence).

This clonotype was observed a few times. The chain links TRBV4-3 to TRBJ2-3; either TRBD1 or TRBD2 may fit D (5 bases each). V dropped 1 base and J dropped 6 bases, with 14 bases sitting between them. The germline gives CDR1 LGHNA, CDR2 YSLEER. This CDR3 is built from 15 residues. The chain's CDR3 is CASSQGEIWGDTQYF. The CDR3 DNA sequence: TGCGCCAGCAGCCAAGGGGAGATCTGGGGGGATACGCAGTATTTT.

The sample holds a few counts of this clonotype. The chain employs TRBV4-1 and TRBJ1-5; D might be TRBD1 (5 bases). From germline, CDR1 is MGHRA and CDR2 YSYEKL. V shed 0 bases and J shed 5 bases, with 8 bases lying between them. The CDR3 loop spans 14 amino acids. Here the CDR3 DNA reads TGCGCCAGCAGCCAAGATGAAGGGGATCAGCCCCAGCATTTT. It specifies CASSQDEGDQPQHF.

CDR3 DNA: TGCAGCGTTGCCCCTACGGGAGGCTCTCAAGAGACCCAGTACTTC. This gives the protein CSVAPTGGSQETQYF. This rearrangement joins TRBV29-1 to TRBJ2-5; 7 bases map to TRBD2. This CDR3 comprises 15 residues. The trim removed 4 bases at V and 2 bases at J, leaving 10 bases unmatched. Per germline, CDR1 SQVTM and CDR2 ANQGSEA.

This clonotype was seen at least ten times. The rearrangement joins TRBV14 to TRBJ1-2; no definite D call. The V and J ends lost 3 bases and 7 bases respectively, with 12 bases between them. Germline CDR1 and CDR2: SGHDN and FVKESK. This CDR3 spans 13 amino acids. The CDR3 is CASSQLQSGGYTF. In DNA, the CDR3 is TGTGCCAGCAGCCAGTTACAGAGTGGTGGCTACACCTTC.

This clonotype appeared many times. The rearrangement links TRBV11-2 to TRBJ2-1, with a possible D match to TRBD1 (5 bases). The CDR3 consists of 13 residues. Trimming removed 2 bases at V and 5 bases at J, with 7 bases between. Germline CDR1 and CDR2: SGHAT and FQNNGV. The CDR3 DNA is TGTGCCAGCAGCTTACGACAGAACAATGAGCAGTTCTTC. Protein product: CASSLRQNNEQFF.

This clonotype was seen at least ten times. V usage is TRBV19 and J usage is TRBJ1-4; D not resolved. Between the trimmed V and J ends, which lost 5 bases and 14 bases, there was a span of 15 bases. Germline assignment: CDR1 LNHDA and CDR2 SQIVND (reference sequence). This CDR3 contains 12 residues. This CDR3 reads CASSPRTGDLFF. CDR3 bases: TGTGCCAGTAGTCCACGGACCGGGGATCTGTTTTTT.

The chain uses TRBV28 and TRBJ1-1, with D unresolved. The germline V gene has CDR1 MDHEN and CDR2 SYDVKM. This CDR3 is built from 12 residues. Trimming pared 3 bases from V and 1 base from J, leaving 3 bases between. The CDR3 region has the DNA TGTGCCAGCAGTTTCTGGAACACTGAAGCTTTCTTT. This sequence encodes CASSFWNTEAFF.

This clonotype was observed a handful of times. The chain has TRBV18 and TRBJ1-2, with 10 bases aligning to TRBD1. Germline values: CDR1 KGHSH, CDR2 LQKENI. The V segment lost 4 bases and the J segment 3 bases; nucleotides outside the gene matches: 5. CDR3 size: 15 residues. CDR3 loop: CASSLGQGVDYGYTF. CDR3 DNA: TGTGCCAGCTCACTCGGACAGGGGGTAGACTATGGCTACACCTTC. Full variable domain (remainder filled in from reference TRBV18 and TRBJ1-2): NAGVMQNPRHLVRRRGQEARLRCSPMKGHSHVYWYRQLPEEGLKFMVYLQKENIIDESGMPKERFSAEFPKEGPSILRIQQVVRGDSAAYFCASSLGQGVDYGYTFGSGTRLTVV.

This clonotype turned up a few times. V usage is TRBV28 and J usage is TRBJ2-2; D gene ambiguous. This CDR3 spans 10 amino acids. Germline CDR1 MDHEN, CDR2 SYDVKM. Trimming pared 11 bases from V and 8 bases from J, leaving 9 bases between. The CDR3 nucleotides read TGTGCCCGCCTCGGAGGGGAGCTGTTTTTT. Its protein is CARLGGELFF.

The table lists this clonotype with a few counts. V gene TRBV20-1 combines with J gene TRBJ2-7, with 7 bases aligning to TRBD1. Germline CDR1 and CDR2: DFQATT and SNEGSKA (reference sequence). V was clipped by 5 bases and J by 2 bases; unmatched bases: 6. The CDR3 totals 13 residues. In nucleotides, the CDR3 is TGCAGTGCTTCCGGGACAGATCCCTACGAGCAGTACTTC. Its translation is CSASGTDPYEQYF.

This clonotype was recorded a few times. The rearrangement joins TRBV28 to TRBJ1-4; no reliable D call. Germline V gives CDR1 MDHEN, CDR2 SYDVKM. With 8 bases removed from V and 8 bases from J, the gap between germline ends came to 18 bases. The CDR3 extends over 14 amino acids. In nucleotides, the CDR3 is TGTGCCAGCCACTATGGGAGTGCTCGGGAAAAACTGTTTTTT. Protein product: CASHYGSAREKLFF.

The genes are TRBV19 and TRBJ2-3; TRBD1 matches at 7 bases. The germline gives CDR1 LNHDA, CDR2 SQIVND (reference sequence). The CDR3 covers 15 residues. V lost 3 bases, J lost 4 bases, and 7 bases stayed unmatched. CDR3 DNA sequence: TGTGCCAGTAGTATGGGGACAGTGTCGGCAGATACGCAGTATTTT. Protein product: CASSMGTVSADTQYF.

This clonotype was recorded at least ten times. The rearrangement joins TRBV28 to TRBJ2-1; maybe TRBD1 (6 bases). The V end lost 3 bases, the J end lost 8 bases, and 8 bases lay between the germline ends. The CDR3 sequence is 12 residues long. Germline V lookup: CDR1 MDHEN, CDR2 SYDVKM. The CDR3 loop is CASSLSGDEQFF. The CDR3, as DNA: TGTGCCAGCAGTTTGTCAGGGGATGAGCAGTTCTTC.

This clonotype was seen a handful of times. The chain couples TRBV20-1 to TRBJ2-7, with 10 bases that match TRBD2. J was trimmed by 2 bases and V by 2 bases; bases with no gene match: 6. Germline-derived CDR1 and CDR2 are DFQATT and SNEGSKA (reference sequence). The CDR3 contains 15 residues. The CDR3 sequence: CSARWGLASAYEQYF. CDR3 in DNA: TGCAGTGCTAGATGGGGACTAGCGAGCGCCTACGAGCAGTACTTC.